Following are 14 T cell receptor beta chains from one sample sequenced in a study of blood T cells in healthy people across ages. PCR was performed a second time for about 6 to 12 cycles using a sample-barcoded 5' primer and a J-beta primer mix. TCRdb processed the 5' RACE reads anew with MiXCR; each CDR3 protein has one entry. Altogether around 600,000 distinct CDR3 sequences are present, around 50% being singletons, with the ten largest covering about 26%. Material for sequencing was blood. The receptors were gathered from an elderly man in good health.

With regard to this clonotype: One base away lies a much larger clone, so this may be a sequencing read error. The V call is TRBV2, the J call TRBJ2-5, with a possible D match to TRBD2 (6 bases). CDR1 and CDR2 (germline): SNHLY, FYNNEI. Trimming took 6 bases from V and 11 from J, leaving 19 bases between them. The CDR3 is 13 amino acids. The CDR3 region has the DNA TGTGCCAGCAGACGGGACTCGCAATCCTCACAGTACTTC. It codes for CASRRDSQSSQYF.

The chain uses TRBV28 and TRBJ2-7; 8 nucleotides line up with TRBD2. Trimming at V came to 4 bases and at J to 7 bases, leaving 12 bases not matched to a gene. Germline CDR1 is MDHEN and CDR2 is SYDVKM. The CDR3 extends over 15 amino acids. Here the CDR3 reads CASSSQGAGVREQYF. CDR3 DNA sequence: TGTGCCAGCAGTTCCCAGGGAGCGGGAGTACGAGAGCAGTACTTC.

This clonotype was observed a handful of times. V gene TRBV6-5 combines with J gene TRBJ2-7, with 11 bases identical to TRBD2. Germline V lookup: CDR1 MNHEY, CDR2 SVGAGI. There are 15 residues in the CDR3. The J segment lost 2 bases and the V segment lost 4 bases, leaving 4 bases of the junction unmatched. The DNA of the CDR3 is TGTGCCAGCAGTTTTACTAGCGGGAGAACCTACGAGCAGTACTTC. Translating it yields CASSFTSGRTYEQYF.

This clonotype was picked up many times. This rearrangement joins TRBV6-6 to TRBJ1-1; maybe TRBD1 (6 bases). In germline, CDR1 is MNHNY, CDR2 SVGAGI (reference sequence). The CDR3 loop spans 13 amino acids. The V end lost 5 bases, the J end lost 11 bases, and 18 bases lay between the germline ends. CDR3 sequence reads: CASSGGHLLGAFF. DNA for the CDR3: TGTGCCAGCAGTGGGGGACACCTCTTAGGGGCTTTCTTT.

This clonotype was picked up a small number of times. The chain links TRBV29-1 to TRBJ2-3; D unclear. CDR1 is SQVTM and CDR2 is ANQGSEA in the germline V gene. The CDR3 loop spans 11 amino acids. V lost 7 bases and J 4 bases, leaving 9 bases between the germline ends. The CDR3 DNA reads TGCAGCGCCTACGGTCCAGATACGCAGTATTTT. Translated, it gives CSAYGPDTQYF.

This clonotype was counted many times. A much larger clone lies a single base off, so this may be a read error. The CDR3 bases are TGTGCCAGCAGCGTCGGGGGGCCGGGGAACGAGCAGTACTTC. This encodes CASSVGGPGNEQYF. This chain links TRBV7-9 with TRBJ2-7; a weak D match, TRBD2 (7 bases). The germline V and J ends were trimmed by 5 bases and 5 bases, with 16 bases remaining between them. There are 14 residues in the CDR3. Germline CDR1 SEHNR, CDR2 FQNEAQ (reference sequence).

A few counts support this clonotype. The chain has TRBV4-1 and TRBJ2-7; no clear D. Germline V gene sequence: CDR1 MGHRA, CDR2 YSYEKL. Trimming took 0 bases from V and 2 from J, leaving 8 bases between them. The CDR3 spans 14 residues. The CDR3 DNA reads TGCGCCAGCAGCCAAGAATTGCTCCCCTACGAGCAGTACTTC. Protein: CASSQELLPYEQYF.

J is TRBJ2-5 and V is TRBV7-2, with D possibly being TRBD1 or TRBD2 (5 bases each). This CDR3 spans 13 amino acids. Germline V gene data show CDR1 as SGHTA and CDR2 as FQGNSA. Trimming stripped 5 bases from V and 5 bases from J, with 12 bases between. CDR3 bases: TGTGCCAGCAGCCGGGGCATGAGGGAGACCCAGTACTTC. Protein product: CASSRGMRETQYF.

The V call is TRBV7-9, the J call TRBJ2-3; 9 positions match TRBD2. J gave up 2 bases and V 10 bases, and 4 bases lay outside the gene matches. Germline CDR1 and CDR2: SEHNR and FQNEAQ (reference sequence). This CDR3 spans 13 amino acids. CDR3 coding DNA: TGTGCCACCAGACTAGCGGCCACAGATACGCAGTATTTT. Translating it yields CATRLAATDTQYF.

The chain carries TRBV6-1 and TRBJ2-1; TRBD1 agrees at 9 bases. Trimming cost V 5 bases and J 3 bases; bases outside gene matches: 5. Germline V gene data show CDR1 as MNHNS and CDR2 as SASEGT. The CDR3 contains 15 residues. For the CDR3, the DNA is TGTGCCAGCAGTTCGACAGGGGGTCGCTACAATGAGCAGTTCTTC. Protein sequence: CASSSTGGRYNEQFF.

In its sample, this clonotype was seen many times. The chain recombines TRBV27 with TRBJ2-7, with no clear D. The germline V gene has CDR1 MNHEY and CDR2 SMNVEV (reference sequence). The CDR3 has 14 residues. V was shortened by 5 bases and J by 2 bases, with 13 bases between the two germline ends. The chain's CDR3 is CASSPLDGTYEQYF. The DNA of the CDR3 is TGTGCCAGCAGTCCTCTCGACGGAACCTACGAGCAGTACTTC.

The V gene is TRBV13, the J gene TRBJ2-1, with 12 bases matching TRBD2. The V and J ends lost 3 bases and 12 bases, in that order; junction bases with no gene match: 12. The CDR3 sequence is 16 residues long. Germline assignment: CDR1 PRHDT and CDR2 FYEKMQ (reference sequence). The CDR3 region has the DNA TGTGCCAGCAGCTTCCGGACTAGCGGGGCAGCCCTCGGGCAGTTCTTC. The encoded protein is CASSFRTSGAALGQFF.

The table lists this clonotype with a few counts. This chain connects TRBV7-9 to TRBJ1-2; D perhaps matches TRBD1 (5 bases). Germline V gives CDR1 SEHNR, CDR2 FQNEAQ (reference sequence). The V and J ends lost 4 bases and 6 bases respectively, with 12 bases between them. The CDR3 runs 13 residues. CDR3: CASSYIGGNGYTF. The CDR3 nucleotides read TGTGCCAGCAGCTACATCGGGGGAAATGGCTACACCTTC.

DNA for the CDR3: TGCAGCTCCCGCTCAATGAACACTGAAGCTTTCTTT. Its translation: CSSRSMNTEAFF. The chain is built from TRBV29-1 and TRBJ1-1; D is uncertain. Germline assignment: CDR1 SQVTM and CDR2 ANQGSEA. The CDR3 extends over 12 amino acids. V dropped 8 bases and J dropped 0 bases, with 10 bases sitting between them.